The present TCR beta chain was sequenced within a study of Ad26.COV2.S vaccination and SARS-CoV-2 variants (dated by TCRdb to about 2021). Notes on the research overall: The specificity and breadth of SARS-CoV-2-reactive T cell receptors after Ad26.COV2.S vaccination were assessed by TCRbeta repertoire sequencing. The TCR-sequenced set comprised approximately 32 samples: around 20 Ad26.COV2.S vaccine recipients, 5 placebo recipients and 8 SARS-CoV-2 convalescent individuals. Study-level results and caveats: Vaccine and placebo recipients had comparable non-spike TCR breadth, which fits with the vaccine containing only spike. After vaccination, substantial breadth of spike-specific CD8+ and CD4+ T cell responses was reported. Spike-specific TCR breadth was higher in Ad26.COV2.S recipients than in placebo recipients (P = 0.0014). The authors noted that total T cell responses may have been underestimated by the TCR breadth and depth analyses.

TCRbeta CDR3 regions were sequenced with the immunoSEQ Assay. After extraction, genomic DNA underwent amplification by bias-controlled multiplex PCR, followed by high-throughput sequencing. Concerning the study's data processing: To quantify the absolute abundance of every unique TCRbeta CDR3 region, sequences were collapsed and filtered. T cell fraction was estimated by normalization of TCRbeta template counts to usable DNA, with usable DNA being measured through amplification of reference genes present in all nucleated cells. Repertoire TCRs were annotated as SARS-CoV-2-specific by exact matching of V gene, CDR3 amino acid sequence and J gene to a known reactive TCR set. The reference SARS-CoV-2 TCR set was derived from MIRA and filtered for enrichment in COVID-19-positive ImmuneCODE repertoires, a step that removed public or cross-reactive TCRs. Based on the MIRA antigens, annotated TCRs were further analysed at the level of specific ORF or position within ORF. Depth was the summed frequency of annotated unique rearrangements, while breadth was defined as annotated unique rearrangements over total unique productive rearrangements. Two-sided Wilcoxon rank-sum tests were used to compare TCR breadth between groups. The table was pulled from immuneACCESS by TCRdb, which kept in-frame rearrangements only. Such tables lose some clones; where checked, under half of the loss comes from unresolved V genes, and the rest has no known cause. V and J calls and clone size follow that table, whereas D and trimming were derived from the DNA. The sample includes 350,000 to 450,000 clones, with about 91% observed a single time. The top ten hold around 4% of the sample.

The label giving this sample's time point can be read as: individuals recovered from natural SARS-CoV-2 infection. Points on this clone: The antigen it binds to is not known. Base qualities are not recorded, but no much larger clone differs from it by a single base.

The germline V gene specifies MDHEN as CDR1 and SYDVKM as CDR2. V lost 5 bases and J lost 6 bases; the stretch between them is 20 bases long. Reading from cysteine to phenylalanine, the CDR3 counts 17 amino acids. Just the 51-base CDR3 DNA is kept, in frame starting at base 1. This chain is built from TRBV28 and TRBJ1-6; TRBD1 might be the D gene, on 6 matching bases. The starting material was peripheral blood, obtained after recovery from COVID-19. The sequence derives from a human donor who had recovered from COVID-19. The DNA is as follows: TGTGCCAGCAGTCGAAAACAGGGAGTTGCCTCTAATTCACCCCTCCACTTT. It specifies CASSRKQGVASNSPLHF.